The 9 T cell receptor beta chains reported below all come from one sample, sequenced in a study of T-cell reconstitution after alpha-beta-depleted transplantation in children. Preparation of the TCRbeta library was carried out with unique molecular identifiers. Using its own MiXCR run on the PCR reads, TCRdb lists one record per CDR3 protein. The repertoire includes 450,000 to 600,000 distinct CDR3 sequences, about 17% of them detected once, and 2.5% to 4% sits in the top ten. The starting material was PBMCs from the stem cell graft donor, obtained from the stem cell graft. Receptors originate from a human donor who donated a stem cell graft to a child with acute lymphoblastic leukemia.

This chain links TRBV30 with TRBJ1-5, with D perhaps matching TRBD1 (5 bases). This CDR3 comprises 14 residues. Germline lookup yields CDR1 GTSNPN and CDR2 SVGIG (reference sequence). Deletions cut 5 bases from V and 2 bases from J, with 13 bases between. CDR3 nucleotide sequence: TGTGCCTGGGCCTTGGGAGGGGGCAATCAGCCCCAGCATTTT. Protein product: CAWALGGGNQPQHF.

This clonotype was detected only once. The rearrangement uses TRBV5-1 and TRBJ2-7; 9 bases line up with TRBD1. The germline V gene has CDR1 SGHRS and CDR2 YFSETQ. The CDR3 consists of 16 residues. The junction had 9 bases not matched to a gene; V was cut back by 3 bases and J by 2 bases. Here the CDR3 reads CASSYHSGTGTYEQYF. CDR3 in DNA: TGCGCCAGCAGCTACCACTCCGGGACAGGGACCTACGAGCAGTACTTC.

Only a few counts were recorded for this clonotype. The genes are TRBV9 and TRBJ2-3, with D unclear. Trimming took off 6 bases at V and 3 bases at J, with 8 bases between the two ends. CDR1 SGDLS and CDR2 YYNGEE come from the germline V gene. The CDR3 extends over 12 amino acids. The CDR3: CASKHLTDTQYF. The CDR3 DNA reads TGTGCCAGCAAGCACCTGACAGATACGCAGTATTTT.

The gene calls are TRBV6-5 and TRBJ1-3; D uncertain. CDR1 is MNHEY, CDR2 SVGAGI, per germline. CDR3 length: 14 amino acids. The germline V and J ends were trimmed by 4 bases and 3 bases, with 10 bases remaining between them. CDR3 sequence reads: CASSWSPGGNTIYF. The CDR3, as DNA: TGTGCCAGCAGTTGGTCGCCGGGTGGAAACACCATATATTTT.

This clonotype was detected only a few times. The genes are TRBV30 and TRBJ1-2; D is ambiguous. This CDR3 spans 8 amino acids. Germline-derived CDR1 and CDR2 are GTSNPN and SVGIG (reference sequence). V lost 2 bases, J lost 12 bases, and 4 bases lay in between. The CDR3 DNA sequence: TGTGCCTGGAGTAGGGACACCTTC. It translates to CAWSRDTF.

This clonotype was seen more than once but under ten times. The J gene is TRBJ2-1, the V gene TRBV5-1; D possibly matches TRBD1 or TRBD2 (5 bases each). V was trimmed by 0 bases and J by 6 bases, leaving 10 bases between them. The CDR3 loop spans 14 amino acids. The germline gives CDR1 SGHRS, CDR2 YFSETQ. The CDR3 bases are TGCGCCAGCAGCTTGGCCCCAGGGACCAATGAGCAGTTCTTC. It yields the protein CASSLAPGTNEQFF. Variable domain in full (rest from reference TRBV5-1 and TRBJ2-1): KAGVTQTPRYLIKTRGQQVTLSCSPISGHRSVSWYQQTPGQGLQFLFEYFSETQRNKGNFPGRFSGRQFSNSRSEMNVSTLELGDSALYLCASSLAPGTNEQFFGPGTRLTVL.

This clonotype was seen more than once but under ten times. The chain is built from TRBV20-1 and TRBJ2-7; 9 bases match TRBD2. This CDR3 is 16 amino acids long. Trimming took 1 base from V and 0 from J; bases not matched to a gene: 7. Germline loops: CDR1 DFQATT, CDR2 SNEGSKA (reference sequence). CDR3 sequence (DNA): TGCAGTGCTAGAGGTTCCAGCGGGAGGTTCTCCTACGAGCAGTACTTC. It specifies CSARGSSGRFSYEQYF.

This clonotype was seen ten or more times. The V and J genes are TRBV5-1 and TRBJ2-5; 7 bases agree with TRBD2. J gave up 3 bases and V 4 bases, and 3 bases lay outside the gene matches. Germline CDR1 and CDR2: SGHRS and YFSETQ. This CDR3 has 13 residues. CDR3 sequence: CASSPGTKETQYF. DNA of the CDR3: TGCGCCAGCAGCCCCGGGACTAAAGAGACCCAGTACTTC.

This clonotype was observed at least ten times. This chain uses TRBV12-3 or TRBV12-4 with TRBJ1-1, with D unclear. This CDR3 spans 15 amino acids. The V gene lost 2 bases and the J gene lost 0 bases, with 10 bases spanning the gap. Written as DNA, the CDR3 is TGTGCCAGCAGTTTAAGGACGGGGATGAACACTGAAGCTTTCTTT. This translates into CASSLRTGMNTEAFF.